The source of this T cell receptor (beta chain) is a study of graft-versus-host responses after intestinal transplantation. Turning to the study itself: Multivisceral, liver-intestinal, or isolated intestinal transplants were received by the recipients. Anti-thymocyte globulin was used for induction in all recipients, who then took tacrolimus and steroids for approximately 3 years. Study-level findings and limits: Detection of GvH clones occurred in recipient marrow, and some had their first appearance in ileum or blood. Where graft-donor T cell macrochimerism was present, patients had high graft-versus-host to host-versus-graft clonal ratios in allografts.

Details on this clone: Its target is not known.

This CDR3 is 14 amino acids long. V was pared by 4 bases and J by 4 bases, with 3 bases of the junction left unmatched. Germline CDR1 is KGHSH and CDR2 is LQKENI. Method: immunoSEQ multiplex PCR; TCRdb's copy keeps in-frame clones and lacks some. The repertoire includes some 77,000 clones, about 90% of them detected once, and 0.65% to 0.75% sits in the top ten. The sequenced sample was PBMCs, obtained 98 days after intestinal transplantation. The receptor was isolated from a human patient who received an intestinal transplant, so some T cells may come from the graft donor. The chain is built from TRBV18 and TRBJ1-1; 10 nucleotides match TRBD1. CDR3 protein: CASSRQGAITEAFF. CDR3 DNA sequence: TGTGCCAGCTCACGACAGGGGGCGATCACTGAAGCTTTCTTT.